Below are 29 T cell receptor beta chains sequenced from a single sample in a study of cytomegalovirus exposure and HLA in healthy donors. PCR amplification relied on 60 Vbeta primers (plus 13 Jbeta primers). This table comes from immunoSEQ multiplex PCR, and its TCRdb copy is limited to in-frame clones, with some not included. The sample consists of 150,000 to 200,000 clones, roughly 80% of them appearing once. Material for sequencing was PBMCs. Receptor source: a man over 45 in good health and CMV-seropositive.

The chain combines TRBV19 with TRBJ2-1, with 13 bases lining up with TRBD2. The CDR3 is 17 amino acids. Trimming cost V 5 bases and J 9 bases; bases outside gene matches: 13. Germline assignment: CDR1 LNHDA and CDR2 SQIVND (reference sequence). The CDR3 loop reads CASSALTTSGRAGEQFF. Written as DNA, the CDR3 is TGTGCCAGTAGTGCCCTAACAACTAGCGGGAGGGCCGGTGAGCAGTTCTTC. Full variable domain (missing parts from reference TRBV19 and TRBJ2-1): DGGITQSPKYLFRKEGQNVTLSCEQNLNHDAMYWYRQDPGQGLRLIYYSQIVNDFQKGDIAEGYSVSREKKESFPLTVTSAQKNPTAFYLCASSALTTSGRAGEQFFGPGTRLTVL.

This rearrangement joins TRBV5-8 to TRBJ2-7; the match to TRBD2 covers 8 bases. With 8 bases clipped from V and 3 bases from J, the junction kept 10 bases outside the gene matches. Germline V gives CDR1 SGHTS, CDR2 YDEGEE. This CDR3 contains 14 residues. The CDR3 spells CARGSGSNVYEQYF. Written as DNA, the CDR3 is TGTGCCAGGGGAAGCGGGAGTAATGTCTACGAGCAGTACTTC.

V and J are TRBV7-2 and TRBJ1-1; 12 bases are a match to TRBD1. The junction had 10 bases not matched to a gene; V was cut back by 0 bases and J by 14 bases. This CDR3 has 15 amino acids. The germline gives CDR1 SGHTA, CDR2 FQGNSA. The CDR3 bases are TGTGCCAGCAGCTTAGCGCCGGGACAGGGGGCAGCGGAGTTCTTT. It yields the protein CASSLAPGQGAAEFF. The variable domain in full, completed from reference TRBV7-2 and TRBJ1-1, reads GAGVSQSPSNKVTEKGKDVELRCDPISGHTALYWYRQSLGQGLEFLIYFQGNSAPDKSGLPSDRFSAERTGGSVSTLTIQRTQQEDSAVYLCASSLAPGQGAAEFFGQGTRLTVV.

The genes are TRBV2 and TRBJ1-6; weak D call: TRBD1 (5 bases). Germline V gives CDR1 SNHLY, CDR2 FYNNEI. The CDR3 has 17 amino acids. The V end was cut by 1 base, the J end by 7 bases, with 17 bases between. CDR3 DNA sequence: TGTGCCAGCAGTGAAGGTGGGGTTGGGGGGTTCAATTCACCCCTCCACTTT. Protein sequence: CASSEGGVGGFNSPLHF.

This chain links TRBV6-1 with TRBJ1-4, with D tentatively TRBD1 (6 bases). Trimming shortened V by 2 bases and J by 0 bases, and 19 bases separated the two germline ends. This CDR3 is 19 amino acids long. CDR1 and CDR2 from the germline V gene are MNHNS and SASEGT. The CDR3 loop is CASSEWGGTFVATNEKLFF. In DNA form, the CDR3 reads TGTGCCAGCAGTGAATGGGGGGGGACATTCGTTGCAACTAATGAAAAACTGTTTTTT.

This clone was observed a handful of times. The chain joins TRBV6-1 to TRBJ2-7; 7 bases agree with TRBD2. The junction had 9 bases not matched to a gene; V was cut back by 3 bases and J by 1 base. CDR3 length: 16 residues. Germline V gene data show CDR1 as MNHNS and CDR2 as SASEGT. The CDR3 DNA reads TGTGCCAGCAGTGACCAATCAGGGAGGGGATCCTACGAGCAGTACTTC. This translates into CASSDQSGRGSYEQYF.

The V call is TRBV7-2, the J call TRBJ1-2; TRBD1 agrees at 7 bases. Germline CDR1 reads SGHTA; CDR2 reads FQGNSA. This CDR3 region has 15 residues. The junction had 11 bases not matched to a gene; V was cut back by 4 bases and J by 6 bases. CDR3 in DNA: TGTGCCAGCAGCTCGGGACAGAGAAACTTACATGGCTACACCTTC. Amino acids: CASSSGQRNLHGYTF.

V and J are TRBV28 and TRBJ1-1; a possible D gene is TRBD1 (6 bases). V lost 10 bases, J lost 2 bases, and 20 bases lay in between. The CDR3 is 15 amino acids. CDR1 MDHEN and CDR2 SYDVKM come from the germline V gene. The CDR3 DNA follows: TGTGCCATTATACAAGGCGGGGGCTCCAACACTGAAGCTTTCTTT. Protein product: CAIIQGGGSNTEAFF. Full variable domain (missing parts from reference TRBV28 and TRBJ1-1): DVKVTQSSRYLVKRTGEKVFLECVQDMDHENMFWYRQDPGLGLRLIYFSYDVKMKEKGDIPEGYSVSREKKERFSLILESASTNQTSMYLCAIIQGGGSNTEAFFGQGTRLTVV.

The rearrangement uses TRBV4-1 and TRBJ2-7; TRBD2 agrees at 9 bases. Germline assignment: CDR1 MGHRA and CDR2 YSYEKL. With V trimmed by 1 base and J by 4 bases, 2 bases remained unmatched. The CDR3 covers 14 residues. The CDR3 here is CASSQVLAGYEQYF. The CDR3 DNA reads TGCGCCAGCAGCCAAGTCCTAGCGGGGTACGAGCAGTACTTC.

V gene TRBV7-3 combines with J gene TRBJ2-1; 8 bases align to TRBD2. CDR1 is SGHTA and CDR2 is FQGTGA in the germline V gene. V shed 1 base, J shed 7 bases, and the junction held 3 bases outside the gene matches. This CDR3 contains 14 residues. Written as DNA, the CDR3 is TGTGCCAGCAGCTTAAGTTCTAGCGGGAATGAGCAGTTCTTC. Its translation is CASSLSSSGNEQFF. Combining the CDR3 with reference TRBV7-3 and TRBJ2-1 gives the whole variable domain GAGVSQTPSNKVTEKGKYVELRCDPISGHTALYWYRQSLGQGPEFLIYFQGTGAADDSGLPNDRFFAVRPEGSVSTLKIQRTERGDSAVYLCASSLSSSGNEQFFGPGTRLTVL.

V usage is TRBV9 and J usage is TRBJ2-7, with D possibly TRBD1 on 7 matching bases. The CDR3 spans 15 residues. Germline CDR1 reads SGDLS; CDR2 reads YYNGEE. V was trimmed by 3 bases and J by 2 bases, leaving 15 bases between them. Here the CDR3 reads CASSAQGGLAYEQYF. As DNA, the CDR3 is TGTGCCAGCAGCGCCCAGGGGGGTCTCGCCTACGAGCAGTACTTC.

This CDR3 reads CASSLQDPSSGNTIYF. The CDR3 coding sequence is TGTGCCAGCAGCCTACAGGACCCTAGCTCTGGAAACACCATATATTTT. J is TRBJ1-3 and V is TRBV14; TRBD1 might be the D (5 bases). Germline V lookup: CDR1 SGHDN, CDR2 FVKESK. The V end was cut by 4 bases, the J end by 0 bases, with 13 bases between. CDR3 length: 16 residues.

The V gene is TRBV27, the J gene TRBJ1-5, with 7 bases identical to TRBD1. The V gene end was trimmed by 0 bases and the J gene end by 7 bases; junction bases not matched to a gene: 6. CDR1 MNHEY and CDR2 SMNVEV come from the germline V gene (reference sequence). The CDR3 has 15 residues. CDR3 in DNA: TGTGCCAGCAGTTTATCAGGGGGCCCATCCCAGCCCCAGCATTTT. Amino acid sequence: CASSLSGGPSQPQHF.

In this sample, this clone turned up a few times. DNA for the CDR3: TGTGCCAGCAGCTTAGGGCTAGCGGTGAACACCGGGGAGCTGTTTTTT. Translating gives CASSLGLAVNTGELFF. The V and J genes are TRBV7-3 and TRBJ2-2, with 7 bases aligning to TRBD2. V was clipped by 2 bases and J by 1 base; unmatched bases: 4. Germline V CDR1 and CDR2: SGHTA, FQGTGA. The CDR3 consists of 16 residues.

The chain couples TRBV2 to TRBJ1-5; TRBD1 aligns across 8 bases. Germline V gene lookup returns CDR1 SNHLY and CDR2 FYNNEI. The length of the CDR3 is 18 residues. V shed 3 bases, J shed 2 bases, and the junction held 12 bases outside the gene matches. The CDR3 region is CASSERPGGARGNQPQHF. Here the CDR3 DNA reads TGTGCCAGCAGTGAGCGGCCAGGGGGCGCGAGGGGCAATCAGCCCCAGCATTTT.

The chain joins TRBV4-1 to TRBJ2-7; the match to TRBD2 covers 8 bases. V lost 4 bases to trimming and J lost 0 bases; unmatched junction nucleotides: 2. Germline CDR1 and CDR2: MGHRA and YSYEKL. This CDR3 region has 14 residues. The CDR3 spells CASSLSGGSYEQYF. CDR3 sequence (DNA): TGCGCCAGCAGCCTAAGCGGGGGCTCCTACGAGCAGTACTTC.

The chain's CDR3 is CASSLFPEWRGSLNEQFF. Here the CDR3 DNA reads TGTGCCAGCAGTTTATTCCCTGAGTGGCGGGGGTCCTTAAATGAGCAGTTCTTC. The chain joins TRBV27 to TRBJ2-1; 7 positions match TRBD2. Per the germline V gene, CDR1 is MNHEY and CDR2 is SMNVEV (reference sequence). After removal of 1 base from V and 7 bases from J, the junction contained 16 bases not matched to a gene. The CDR3 consists of 18 residues.

The rearrangement links TRBV11-2 to TRBJ2-7; 10 bases match TRBD2. V lost 5 bases to trimming and J lost 4 bases; unmatched junction nucleotides: 11. Germline CDR1 and CDR2: SGHAT and FQNNGV. The CDR3 has 16 amino acids. The chain's CDR3 is CASSQRLAGDLYEQYF. CDR3 DNA sequence: TGTGCCAGCAGCCAGAGGCTAGCGGGAGATCTGTACGAGCAGTACTTC.

The chain has TRBV27 and TRBJ1-1; D is uncertain. The germline gives CDR1 MNHEY, CDR2 SMNVEV (reference sequence). This CDR3 spans 13 amino acids. Between the trimmed V and J ends, which lost 0 bases and 4 bases, there was a span of 6 bases. The CDR3 DNA reads as TGTGCCAGCAGTTTATCCGAGGGCACTGAAGCTTTCTTT. Encoded protein: CASSLSEGTEAFF.

This rearrangement joins TRBV6-5 to TRBJ2-7, with 12 bases matching TRBD2. The CDR3 totals 16 residues. Germline V CDR1 and CDR2: MNHEY, SVGAGI. V trimming: 3 bases; J trimming: 2 bases; junction bases outside the gene matches: 5. For the CDR3, the DNA is TGTGCCAGCAGTTATACTAGCGGGGGGAGGACCTACGAGCAGTACTTC. It encodes CASSYTSGGRTYEQYF.

V usage is TRBV5-1 and J usage is TRBJ2-1; TRBD2 aligns across 14 bases. The trim removed 4 bases at V and 7 bases at J, leaving 10 bases unmatched. Germline V gene sequence: CDR1 SGHRS, CDR2 YFSETQ. This CDR3 contains 17 residues. CDR3 bases: TGCGCCAGCAGCCTAACCGGGACTAGCGGGAGTATGAATGAGCAGTTCTTC. Translated, it gives CASSLTGTSGSMNEQFF.

The CDR3 sequence is CASSQGDRDEQYF. For the CDR3, the DNA is TGCGCCAGCAGCCAAGGAGACAGGGACGAGCAGTACTTC. J is TRBJ2-7 and V is TRBV4-1, with 7 positions matching TRBD1. With V trimmed by 1 base and J by 5 bases, 2 bases remained unmatched. CDR1 and CDR2 (germline): MGHRA, YSYEKL. The CDR3 has 13 residues.

The V call is TRBV5-1, the J call TRBJ2-2; 8 bases align to TRBD2. Per the germline V gene, CDR1 is SGHRS and CDR2 is YFSETQ. The CDR3 is 16 residues long. The ends lost 0 bases at V and 7 bases at J; junction bases unmatched: 8. Here the CDR3 DNA reads TGCGCCAGCAGCTTGGCGGCCAGCGGGAGTATCGGGGAGCTGTTTTTT. Translating it yields CASSLAASGSIGELFF. Full variable domain (missing parts from reference TRBV5-1 and TRBJ2-2): KAGVTQTPRYLIKTRGQQVTLSCSPISGHRSVSWYQQTPGQGLQFLFEYFSETQRNKGNFPGRFSGRQFSNSRSEMNVSTLELGDSALYLCASSLAASGSIGELFFGEGSRLTVL.

The V and J genes are TRBV7-2 and TRBJ2-3; D unresolved. The CDR3 covers 13 residues. Trimming shortened V by 7 bases and J by 0 bases, and 8 bases separated the two germline ends. Germline CDR1 is SGHTA and CDR2 is FQGNSA. Here the CDR3 reads CASNSKSTDTQYF. CDR3 bases: TGTGCCAGCAACTCGAAGAGCACAGATACGCAGTATTTT.

The rearrangement uses TRBV9 and TRBJ2-2; TRBD2 agrees at 8 bases. The CDR3 is 14 residues long. The germline CDR1 and CDR2 sequences are SGDLS and YYNGEE. V lost 2 bases, J lost 6 bases, and 3 bases stayed unmatched. The CDR3 sequence: CASSVKRESGELFF. The CDR3 nucleotides are TGTGCCAGCAGCGTGAAGCGGGAGTCCGGGGAGCTGTTTTTT.

The chain employs TRBV21-1 and TRBJ2-1; the tabulated D call, TRBD2, remains unverified against the DNA. TRBV21-1 constitutes a pseudogene. The CDR3 contains 17 residues. Here the CDR3 reads CASSSRAGRGFYNEQFF. In DNA form, the CDR3 reads TGTGCCAGCAGCTCTCGGGCGGGGAGGGGGTTCTACAATGAGCAGTTCTTC.

In this sample, this clone turned up once. The chain links TRBV6-1 to TRBJ2-5, with 10 bases fitting TRBD2. The DNA end lines up better with TRBJ2-7; the J call may be wrong. This CDR3 spans 14 amino acids. The germline CDR1 and CDR2 sequences are MNHNS and SASEGT. CDR3 DNA: TGTGCCAGCAGAACCGGGACTAGCGTATACGAGCAGTACTTC. It specifies CASRTGTSVYEQYF.

Written as DNA, the CDR3 is TGTGCCAGCAGCTTTCATAGCACTGAAGCTTTCTTT. It specifies CASSFHSTEAFF. The gene calls are TRBV5-4 and TRBJ1-1, with D hard to call. Trimming cost V 2 bases and J 4 bases, with 6 bases left between them. Germline V gene data show CDR1 as SGHNT and CDR2 as YYREEE (reference sequence). The length of the CDR3 is 12 residues.

On this clone: The same CDR3 is also encoded by other DNA sequences in this sample. The gene calls are TRBV5-1 and TRBJ2-5; D remains ambiguous. The CDR3 sequence is 12 residues long. Germline V gene lookup returns CDR1 SGHRS and CDR2 YFSETQ. Trimming stripped 4 bases from V and 1 base from J, with 5 bases between. CDR3 sequence reads: CASSLSQETQYF. As DNA, the CDR3 is TGCGCCAGCAGCCTTTCCCAAGAGACCCAGTACTTC.